One sample yielded the 32 T cell receptor beta chains listed below, sequenced in a study of blood T cell repertoires in COVID-19. Clones were read by immunoSEQ multiplex PCR, and TCRdb kept only the in-frame ones, dropping some. The table includes 80,000 to 130,000 clones, roughly 89% detected once. Sequenced material: peripheral blood. The receptor set was obtained from a man between 65 and 85 years old with acute or convalescent COVID-19.

This clone is classed as medium-sized (0.01 to 0.1%). The chain is built from TRBV10-1 and TRBJ2-7, with D possibly matching TRBD1 (5 bases). This CDR3 region has 14 residues. The V end lost 6 bases, the J end lost 2 bases, and 14 bases lay between the germline ends. The V gene's germline CDR1 is WNHNN and CDR2 SYGVQD (reference sequence). The CDR3 reads CASSPWGNPYEQYF. In nucleotides, the CDR3 is TGCGCCAGCAGCCCCTGGGGCAACCCCTACGAGCAGTACTTC.

In its sample, this clone was seen once. The chain couples TRBV5-1 to TRBJ1-1; possible D gene TRBD1, 6 bases. Deletions cut 4 bases from V and 7 bases from J, with 17 bases between. The germline CDR1 and CDR2 sequences are SGHRS and YFSETQ. The length of the CDR3 is 14 residues. The CDR3 nucleotides are TGCGCCAGCAGCGAGGGGGAGAGGAACCATGAAGCTTTCTTT. It is translated as CASSEGERNHEAFF.

V gene TRBV27 combines with J gene TRBJ1-6; D uncertain. Deletions cut 7 bases from V and 0 bases from J, with 10 bases between. The CDR3 is made up of 15 amino acids. CDR1 is MNHEY and CDR2 is SMNVEV in the germline V gene (reference sequence). CDR3 in amino acids: CASTLAGSYNSPLHF. The CDR3 DNA reads as TGTGCCAGCACCCTTGCGGGCTCCTATAATTCACCCCTCCACTTT.

V is TRBV2 and J is TRBJ1-5; 8 nucleotides align to TRBD1. The germline V gene has CDR1 SNHLY and CDR2 FYNNEI. V shed 7 bases, J shed 1 base, and the junction held 6 bases outside the gene matches. The length of the CDR3 is 15 residues. The CDR3 bases are TGTGCCAGCATCTTGGACAGGGTAAGCAATCAGCCCCAGCATTTT. Translated: CASILDRVSNQPQHF.

V gene TRBV27 combines with J gene TRBJ1-1; TRBD1 aligns across 9 bases. This CDR3 contains 14 residues. Germline V gene lookup returns CDR1 MNHEY and CDR2 SMNVEV (reference sequence). V was pared by 6 bases and J by 5 bases, with 7 bases of the junction left unmatched. The CDR3, as DNA: TGTGCCAGCAGGGACAGGGGCAGTCGGACTGAAGCTTTCTTT. Encoded protein: CASRDRGSRTEAFF.

The rearrangement links TRBV5-1 to TRBJ2-3, with 8 bases fitting TRBD2. Losses at the gene ends were 1 base for V and 2 bases for J; bases not matched to a gene: 3. Looked up from germline, CDR1 is SGHRS and CDR2 is YFSETQ. The CDR3 loop spans 15 amino acids. CDR3 residues: CASSLIAGSTDTQYF. CDR3 nucleotide sequence: TGCGCCAGCAGCTTGATAGCGGGGTCCACAGATACGCAGTATTTT.

The rearrangement uses TRBV7-2 and TRBJ2-7; 12 bases align to TRBD2. The V gene end was trimmed by 5 bases and the J gene end by 2 bases; junction bases not matched to a gene: 4. Germline CDR1 is SGHTA and CDR2 is FQGNSA. There are 15 residues in the CDR3. CDR3 sequence reads: CASSPTSGGPYEQYF. CDR3 nucleotides: TGTGCCAGCAGCCCCACTAGCGGGGGGCCCTACGAGCAGTACTTC.

The genes are TRBV30 and TRBJ2-1, with TRBD2 matching over 8 bases. Germline V gene lookup returns CDR1 GTSNPN and CDR2 SVGIG (reference sequence). This CDR3 region has 12 residues. The J segment lost 7 bases and the V segment lost 4 bases, leaving 3 bases of the junction unmatched. The CDR3 nucleotides are TGTGCCTGGAACCGGGAGGGAAATGAGCAGTTCTTC. This encodes CAWNREGNEQFF.

The chain links TRBV30 to TRBJ1-1; possibly TRBD1 for D (5 bases). This CDR3 contains 14 residues. V was cut by 3 bases and J by 5 bases, with 16 bases left in between. Germline CDR1 is GTSNPN and CDR2 is SVGIG (reference sequence). The CDR3 here is CAWSPWTGGTEAFF. As DNA, the CDR3 is TGTGCCTGGAGCCCGTGGACGGGGGGGACTGAAGCTTTCTTT.

The gene calls are TRBV12-3 or TRBV12-4 and TRBJ1-1; D uncertain. Trimming removed 3 bases at V and 2 bases at J, with 7 bases between. The CDR3 runs to 13 residues. The CDR3 nucleotides are TGTGCCAGCAGTTTTCTAGTCAACACTGAAGCTTTCTTT. Protein: CASSFLVNTEAFF.

The chain joins TRBV2 to TRBJ1-5, with D perhaps TRBD1 (5 bases). Germline V gene data show CDR1 as SNHLY and CDR2 as FYNNEI. This CDR3 is 15 amino acids long. V was pared by 3 bases and J by 2 bases, with 11 bases between. CDR3 sequence: CASSEGRAGNQPQHF. CDR3 coding DNA: TGTGCCAGCAGTGAGGGCAGGGCAGGCAATCAGCCCCAGCATTTT. Complete variable domain (other parts from reference TRBV2 and TRBJ1-5): EPEVTQTPSHQVTQMGQEVILRCVPISNHLYFYWYRQILGQKVEFLVSFYNNEISEKSEIFDDQFSVERPDGSNFTLKIRSTKLEDSAMYFCASSEGRAGNQPQHFGDGTRLSIL.

This clone was picked up one time. V and J are TRBV7-2 and TRBJ1-2; possibly TRBD1 for D (5 bases). This CDR3 contains 14 residues. The germline V and J ends were trimmed by 3 bases and 5 bases, with 13 bases remaining between them. Germline V CDR1 and CDR2: SGHTA, FQGNSA. The CDR3 DNA reads as TGTGCCAGCAGCTTGGACGGACATACGTATGGCTACACCTTC. Its protein product is CASSLDGHTYGYTF.

The chain combines TRBV12-3 or TRBV12-4 with TRBJ1-5; D gene ambiguous. V lost 3 bases and J lost 9, with 12 bases in between. The CDR3 sequence is 13 residues long. The CDR3 spells CASSFWELTPQHF. CDR3 DNA: TGTGCCAGCAGTTTCTGGGAGCTTACGCCCCAGCATTTT.

The chain uses TRBV7-9 and TRBJ1-5; tentatively, D is TRBD1 (6 bases). Germline lookup yields CDR1 SEHNR and CDR2 FQNEAQ (reference sequence). This CDR3 is 17 amino acids long. Trimming shortened V by 0 bases and J by 4 bases, and 16 bases separated the two germline ends. CDR3 DNA sequence: TGTGCCAGCAGCTTAGCGGGGGCGGGGGGCCTGAATCAGCCCCAGCATTTT. This encodes CASSLAGAGGLNQPQHF.

The rearrangement uses TRBV15 and TRBJ2-2; D perhaps matches TRBD2 (5 bases). V was shortened by 5 bases and J by 2 bases, with 15 bases between the two germline ends. CDR3 length: 16 residues. Germline assignment: CDR1 LNHNV and CDR2 YYDKDF (reference sequence). The CDR3 reads CATSGYYGINTGELFF. Here the CDR3 DNA reads TGTGCCACCAGCGGGTATTACGGGATCAACACCGGGGAGCTGTTTTTT.

This clone appeared once. CDR3 nucleotides: TGTGCCAGCAGTTATGGACAGGCCTATTGGTCACCCCTCCACTTT. Translation gives CASSYGQAYWSPLHF. J is TRBJ1-6 and V is TRBV6-5; 7 nucleotides align to TRBD1. With 3 bases clipped from V and 10 bases from J, the junction kept 9 bases outside the gene matches. This CDR3 is built from 15 residues. Per germline, CDR1 MNHEY and CDR2 SVGAGI.

The chain joins TRBV27 to TRBJ2-7, with 13 bases identical to TRBD2. V lost 3 bases, J lost 3 bases, and 8 bases stayed unmatched. Germline CDR1 reads MNHEY; CDR2 reads SMNVEV (reference sequence). The CDR3 extends over 17 amino acids. The CDR3 region has the DNA TGTGCCAGCAGTTTTCGGACTAGCGGGAGTCGCGGCTACGAGCAGTACTTC. Residues: CASSFRTSGSRGYEQYF.

This chain joins TRBV19 and TRBJ1-1; tentative D call: TRBD1 (6 bases). Per germline, CDR1 LNHDA and CDR2 SQIVND (reference sequence). This CDR3 region has 15 residues. V gave up 4 bases and J gave up 2 bases, with 14 bases separating them. The CDR3 bases are TGTGCCAGTAGTAGAGCAGACAGGTATAACACTGAAGCTTTCTTT. It codes for CASSRADRYNTEAFF.

The chain is built from TRBV7-9 and TRBJ1-6, with 7 bases aligning to TRBD1. After removal of 5 bases from V and 7 bases from J, the junction contained 8 bases not matched to a gene. Germline V gene lookup returns CDR1 SEHNR and CDR2 FQNEAQ (reference sequence). The CDR3 length is 15 residues. The CDR3 sequence: CASSQRDSSNSPLHF. The CDR3 coding sequence is TGTGCCAGCAGCCAAAGGGACAGCTCCAATTCACCCCTCCACTTT. The complete variable domain, with remaining parts taken from reference TRBV7-9 and TRBJ1-6, reads DTGVSQNPRHKITKRGQNVTFRCDPISEHNRLYWYRQTLGQGPEFLTYFQNEAQLEKSRLLSDRFSAERPKGSFSTLEIQRTEQGDSAMYLCASSQRDSSNSPLHFGNGTRLTVT.

This chain connects TRBV5-1 to TRBJ1-4; 8 nucleotides agree with TRBD1. Germline V gene sequence: CDR1 SGHRS, CDR2 YFSETQ. CDR3 length: 14 amino acids. V shed 3 bases, J shed 3 bases, and the junction held 1 base outside the gene matches. This CDR3 reads CASSSGQANEKLFF. In nucleotides, the CDR3 is TGCGCCAGCAGCTCGGGACAGGCTAATGAAAAACTGTTTTTT.

This chain connects TRBV27 to TRBJ1-5; D is possibly TRBD1 (5 bases). This CDR3 has 12 residues. Germline CDR1 reads MNHEY; CDR2 reads SMNVEV (reference sequence). Trimming took 5 bases from V and 9 from J, leaving 11 bases between them. The CDR3 is CASSPQGGPQHF. The CDR3 DNA reads as TGTGCCAGCAGTCCCCAGGGAGGGCCCCAGCATTTT.

The rearrangement joins TRBV27 to TRBJ2-2, with D hard to call. Between the trimmed V and J ends, which lost 3 bases and 2 bases, there was a span of 10 bases. Germline CDR1 is MNHEY and CDR2 is SMNVEV (reference sequence). This CDR3 has 15 residues. The CDR3 DNA sequence: TGTGCCAGCAGTTTTTCGACTCCAAACACCGGGGAGCTGTTTTTT. It yields the protein CASSFSTPNTGELFF.

This chain links TRBV11-2 with TRBJ2-5; maybe TRBD1 (5 bases). The V gene's germline CDR1 is SGHAT and CDR2 FQNNGV. CDR3 length: 16 residues. V lost 2 bases, J lost 3 bases, and 16 bases lay in between. The CDR3 DNA reads TGTGCCAGCAGCTTATCTCGCTGGGGCCGAGAAGAGACCCAGTACTTC. Its protein is CASSLSRWGREETQYF.

The chain recombines TRBV20-1 with TRBJ2-1; TRBD2 might be the D (5 bases). Germline lookup yields CDR1 DFQATT and CDR2 SNEGSKA (reference sequence). The CDR3 is made up of 15 amino acids. V was cut by 3 bases and J by 0 bases, with 12 bases left in between. In nucleotides, the CDR3 is TGCAGTGCTAGTGATCTCGGGGTCTCCTACAATGAGCAGTTCTTC. Its protein product is CSASDLGVSYNEQFF.

The chain links TRBV5-1 to TRBJ2-1, with TRBD2 matching 7 bases. The V gene's germline CDR1 is SGHRS and CDR2 YFSETQ. The junction had 18 bases not matched to a gene; V was cut back by 3 bases and J by 0 bases. The CDR3 is made up of 20 amino acids. The CDR3 here is CASSSYGGSTSASSYNEQFF. CDR3 in DNA: TGCGCCAGCAGCTCCTACGGGGGGTCAACTAGCGCGAGCTCCTACAATGAGCAGTTCTTC.

This clone has just one count. The CDR3 region is CASSSTDKNQPQHF. CDR3 sequence (DNA): TGTGCCAGCAGTTCGACCGACAAGAATCAGCCCCAGCATTTT. V gene TRBV6-5 combines with J gene TRBJ1-5; D ambiguous. CDR3 size: 14 residues. Germline V lookup: CDR1 MNHEY, CDR2 SVGAGI. V dropped 4 bases and J dropped 4 bases, with 11 bases sitting between them.

V gene TRBV6-5 combines with J gene TRBJ1-4; D is perhaps TRBD1 (6 bases). Trimming took 11 bases from V and 0 from J, leaving 16 bases between them. CDR1 is MNHEY and CDR2 is SVGAGI in the germline V gene. CDR3 length: 15 amino acids. The CDR3 spells CAARQNRATNEKLFF. CDR3 DNA: TGTGCCGCCCGTCAAAACAGGGCAACTAATGAAAAACTGTTTTTT.

The chain is built from TRBV7-2 and TRBJ2-5; the match to TRBD2 covers 10 bases. The CDR3 has 15 residues. The germline gives CDR1 SGHTA, CDR2 FQGNSA. V was pared by 2 bases and J by 5 bases, with 5 bases of the junction left unmatched. CDR3 in amino acids: CASSLSSGSGETQYF. CDR3 DNA sequence: TGTGCCAGCAGCTTATCTAGCGGGAGCGGGGAGACCCAGTACTTC.

The chain has TRBV6-5 and TRBJ2-7; 10 bases map to TRBD2. The CDR3 extends over 15 amino acids. J was trimmed by 7 bases and V by 7 bases; bases with no gene match: 13. The germline CDR1 and CDR2 sequences are MNHEY and SVGAGI. CDR3 in amino acids: CASTLVSGRAREQYF. DNA for the CDR3: TGTGCCAGCACCCTAGTCAGCGGGAGGGCCCGAGAGCAGTACTTC.

This clone was detected only a few times. The gene calls are TRBV12-3 or TRBV12-4 and TRBJ2-3, with a weak D call TRBD2 (5 bases). The V end lost 7 bases, the J end lost 0 bases, and 8 bases lay between the germline ends. There are 13 residues in the CDR3. The CDR3 DNA reads as TGTGCCAGCAAGAGGGTAAGCACAGATACGCAGTATTTT. Translating gives CASKRVSTDTQYF.

V usage is TRBV6-5 and J usage is TRBJ2-1; tentative D call: TRBD2 (6 bases). This CDR3 is built from 15 residues. The germline gives CDR1 MNHEY, CDR2 SVGAGI. V lost 0 bases and J lost 5, with 11 bases in between. The CDR3, as DNA: TGTGCCAGCAGTTACTCGCGGGACGGGGACAATGAGCAGTTCTTC. Translating it yields CASSYSRDGDNEQFF.

The chain links TRBV6-4 to TRBJ2-3; 10 nucleotides match TRBD1. The V segment lost 6 bases and the J segment 6 bases; nucleotides outside the gene matches: 9. CDR3 length: 15 amino acids. From germline, CDR1 is MRHNA and CDR2 SNTAGT. CDR3 sequence reads: CASSPGTGEGDTQYF. CDR3 DNA: TGTGCCAGCAGCCCCGGGACAGGGGAAGGGGATACGCAGTATTTT.